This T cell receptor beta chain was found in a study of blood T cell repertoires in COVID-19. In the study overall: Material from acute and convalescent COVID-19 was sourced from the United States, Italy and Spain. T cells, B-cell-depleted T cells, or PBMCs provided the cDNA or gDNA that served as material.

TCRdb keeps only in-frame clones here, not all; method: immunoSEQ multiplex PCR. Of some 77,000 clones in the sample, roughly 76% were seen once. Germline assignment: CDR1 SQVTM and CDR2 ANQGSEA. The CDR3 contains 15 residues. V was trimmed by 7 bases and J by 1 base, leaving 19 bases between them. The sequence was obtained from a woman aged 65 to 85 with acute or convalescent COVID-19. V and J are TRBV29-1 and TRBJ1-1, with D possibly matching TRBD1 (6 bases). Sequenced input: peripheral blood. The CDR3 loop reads CSAQGQRPQNTEAFF. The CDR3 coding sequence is TGCAGCGCACAGGGCCAACGTCCTCAGAACACTGAAGCTTTCTTT.